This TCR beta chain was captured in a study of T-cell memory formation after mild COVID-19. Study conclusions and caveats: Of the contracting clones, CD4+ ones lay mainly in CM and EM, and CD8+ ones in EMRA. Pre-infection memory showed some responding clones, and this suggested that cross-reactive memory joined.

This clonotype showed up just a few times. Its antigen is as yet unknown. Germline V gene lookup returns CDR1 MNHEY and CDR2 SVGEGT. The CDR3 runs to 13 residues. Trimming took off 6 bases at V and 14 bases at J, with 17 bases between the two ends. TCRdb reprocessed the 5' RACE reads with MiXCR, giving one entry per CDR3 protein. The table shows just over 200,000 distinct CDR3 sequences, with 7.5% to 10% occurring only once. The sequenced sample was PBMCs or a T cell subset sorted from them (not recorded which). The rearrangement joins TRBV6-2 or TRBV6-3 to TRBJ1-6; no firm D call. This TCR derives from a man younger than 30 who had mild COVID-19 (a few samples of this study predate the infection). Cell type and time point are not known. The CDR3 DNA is TGTGCCAGCAGAGGTTGGGTCCGAGGTACCCTCCACTTT. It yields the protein CASRGWVRGTLHF.